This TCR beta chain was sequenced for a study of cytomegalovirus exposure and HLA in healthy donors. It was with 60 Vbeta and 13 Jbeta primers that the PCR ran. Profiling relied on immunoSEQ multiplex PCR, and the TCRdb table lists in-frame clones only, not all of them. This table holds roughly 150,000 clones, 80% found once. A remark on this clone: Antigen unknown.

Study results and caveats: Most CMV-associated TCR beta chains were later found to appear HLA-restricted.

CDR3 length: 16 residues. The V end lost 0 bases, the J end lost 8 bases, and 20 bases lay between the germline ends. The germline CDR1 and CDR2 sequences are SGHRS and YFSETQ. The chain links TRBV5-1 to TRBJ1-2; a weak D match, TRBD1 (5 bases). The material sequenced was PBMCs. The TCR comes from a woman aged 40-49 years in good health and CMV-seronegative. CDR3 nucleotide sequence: TGCGCCAGCAGCTTGGCGGGGGACTCCGTTAGAGGGGGCTACACCTTC. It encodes CASSLAGDSVRGGYTF.